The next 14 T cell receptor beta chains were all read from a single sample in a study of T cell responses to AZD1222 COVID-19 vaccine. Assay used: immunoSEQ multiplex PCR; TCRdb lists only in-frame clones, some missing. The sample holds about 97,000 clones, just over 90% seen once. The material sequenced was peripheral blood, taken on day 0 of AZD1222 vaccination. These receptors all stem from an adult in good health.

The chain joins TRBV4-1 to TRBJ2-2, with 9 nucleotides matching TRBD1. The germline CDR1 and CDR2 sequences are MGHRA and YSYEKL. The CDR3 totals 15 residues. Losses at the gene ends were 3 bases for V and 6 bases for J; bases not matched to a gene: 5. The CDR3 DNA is TGCGCCAGCAGCCACCTACAGGGGGCGGCCGGGGAGCTGTTTTTT. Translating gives CASSHLQGAAGELFF.

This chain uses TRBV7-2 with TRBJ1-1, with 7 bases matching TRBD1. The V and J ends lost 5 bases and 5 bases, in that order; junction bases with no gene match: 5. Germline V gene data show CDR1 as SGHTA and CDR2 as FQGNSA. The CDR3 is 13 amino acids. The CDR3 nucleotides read TGTGCCAGCAGCGCCCGACAGGGAACTGAAGCTTTCTTT. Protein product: CASSARQGTEAFF.

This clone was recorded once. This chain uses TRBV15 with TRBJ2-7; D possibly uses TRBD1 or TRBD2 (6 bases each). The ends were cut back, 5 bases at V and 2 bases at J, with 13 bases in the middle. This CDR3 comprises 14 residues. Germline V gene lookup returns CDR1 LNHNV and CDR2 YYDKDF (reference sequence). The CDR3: CATSLQGGAYEQYF. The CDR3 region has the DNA TGTGCCACCAGCCTACAGGGAGGTGCCTACGAGCAGTACTTC.

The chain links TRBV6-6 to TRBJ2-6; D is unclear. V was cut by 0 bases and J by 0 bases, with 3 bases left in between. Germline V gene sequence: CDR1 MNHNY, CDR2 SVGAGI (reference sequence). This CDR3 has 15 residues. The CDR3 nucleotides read TGTGCCAGCAGTTACTCGAGCTCTGGGGCCAACGTCCTGACTTTC. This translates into CASSYSSSGANVLTF.

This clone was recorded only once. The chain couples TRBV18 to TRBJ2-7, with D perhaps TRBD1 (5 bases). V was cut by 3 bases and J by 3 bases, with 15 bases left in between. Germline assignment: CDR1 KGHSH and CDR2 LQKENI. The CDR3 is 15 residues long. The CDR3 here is CASSPTAGNDYEQYF. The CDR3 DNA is TGTGCCAGCTCACCCACGGCAGGGAACGACTACGAGCAGTACTTC.

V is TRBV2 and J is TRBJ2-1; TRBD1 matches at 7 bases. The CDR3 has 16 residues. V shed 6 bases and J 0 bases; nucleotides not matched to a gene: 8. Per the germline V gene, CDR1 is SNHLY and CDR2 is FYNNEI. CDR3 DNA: TGTGCCAGCAGCGATGTTACAGGGGCCTCCTACAATGAGCAGTTCTTC. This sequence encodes CASSDVTGASYNEQFF.

The CDR3 loop is CASSTSQGAETEAFF. The DNA for the CDR3 is TGTGCCAGCAGCACATCACAGGGGGCTGAAACTGAAGCTTTCTTT. The chain joins TRBV9 to TRBJ1-1; 9 nucleotides align to TRBD1. The CDR3 runs to 15 residues. The germline V gene has CDR1 SGDLS and CDR2 YYNGEE. J lost 5 bases, V lost 4 bases, and 9 bases had no gene match.

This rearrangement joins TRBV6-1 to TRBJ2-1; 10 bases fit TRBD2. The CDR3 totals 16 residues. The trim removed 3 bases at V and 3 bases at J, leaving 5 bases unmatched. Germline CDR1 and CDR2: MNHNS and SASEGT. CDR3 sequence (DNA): TGTGCCAGCAGTGAGCTAGCGGGGGCCATCTACAATGAGCAGTTCTTC. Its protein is CASSELAGAIYNEQFF.

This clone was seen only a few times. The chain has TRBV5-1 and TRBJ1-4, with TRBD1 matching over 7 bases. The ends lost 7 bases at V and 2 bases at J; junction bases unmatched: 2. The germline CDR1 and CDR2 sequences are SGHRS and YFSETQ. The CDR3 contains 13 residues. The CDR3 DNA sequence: TGCGCCAGCCAGGGACAGACTAATGAAAAACTGTTTTTT. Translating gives CASQGQTNEKLFF.

The chain's CDR3 is CASGGEAGARTGELFF. CDR3 nucleotides: TGTGCCAGCGGAGGGGAAGCGGGGGCCCGCACCGGGGAGCTGTTTTTT. This rearrangement joins TRBV19 to TRBJ2-2; TRBD2 agrees at 8 bases. Germline V gene data show CDR1 as LNHDA and CDR2 as SQIVND (reference sequence). The CDR3 covers 16 residues. With V trimmed by 9 bases and J by 4 bases, 13 bases remained unmatched.

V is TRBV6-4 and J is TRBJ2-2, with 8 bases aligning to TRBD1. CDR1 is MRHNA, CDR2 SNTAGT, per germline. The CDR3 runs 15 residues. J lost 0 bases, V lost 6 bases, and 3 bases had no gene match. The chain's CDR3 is CASRTGGTNTGELFF. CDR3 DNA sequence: TGTGCCAGCAGAACAGGGGGTACGAACACCGGGGAGCTGTTTTTT.

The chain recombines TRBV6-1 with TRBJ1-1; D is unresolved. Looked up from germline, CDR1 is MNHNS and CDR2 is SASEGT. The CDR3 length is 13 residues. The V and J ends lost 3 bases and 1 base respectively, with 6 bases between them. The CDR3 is CASSEESNTEAFF. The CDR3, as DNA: TGTGCCAGCAGTGAGGAGTCGAACACTGAAGCTTTCTTT.

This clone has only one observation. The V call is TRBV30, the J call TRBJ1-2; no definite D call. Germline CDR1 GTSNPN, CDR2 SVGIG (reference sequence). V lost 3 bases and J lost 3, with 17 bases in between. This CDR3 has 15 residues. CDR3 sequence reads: CAWSAQPVRDYGYTF. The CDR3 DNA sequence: TGTGCCTGGAGCGCCCAACCCGTTCGGGACTATGGCTACACCTTC.

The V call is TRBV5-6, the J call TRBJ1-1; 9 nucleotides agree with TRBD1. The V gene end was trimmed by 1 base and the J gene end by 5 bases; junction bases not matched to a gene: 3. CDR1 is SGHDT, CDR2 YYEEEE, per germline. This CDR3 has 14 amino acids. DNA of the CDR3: TGTGCCAGCAGCTTGACAGGGGGCAGGACTGAAGCTTTCTTT. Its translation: CASSLTGGRTEAFF.